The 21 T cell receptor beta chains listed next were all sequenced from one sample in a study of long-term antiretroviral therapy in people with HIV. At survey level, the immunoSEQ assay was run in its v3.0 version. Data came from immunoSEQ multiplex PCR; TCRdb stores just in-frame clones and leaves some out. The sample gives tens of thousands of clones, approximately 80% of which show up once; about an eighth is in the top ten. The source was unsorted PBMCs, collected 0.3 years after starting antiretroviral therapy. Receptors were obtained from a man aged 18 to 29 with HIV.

The CDR3 coding sequence is TGTGCCAGCAGCCACGGGGGGCCGGAGACCCAGTACTTC. It encodes CASSHGGPETQYF. The chain links TRBV28 to TRBJ2-5; D may be TRBD2 (7 bases). From germline, CDR1 is MDHEN and CDR2 SYDVKM. CDR3 length: 13 residues. Trimming took 6 bases from V and 5 from J, leaving 13 bases between them. The full variable domain, in which reference TRBV28 and TRBJ2-5 provide the parts outside the CDR3, is DVKVTQSSRYLVKRTGEKVFLECVQDMDHENMFWYRQDPGLGLRLIYFSYDVKMKEKGDIPEGYSVSREKKERFSLILESASTNQTSMYLCASSHGGPETQYFGPGTRLLVL.

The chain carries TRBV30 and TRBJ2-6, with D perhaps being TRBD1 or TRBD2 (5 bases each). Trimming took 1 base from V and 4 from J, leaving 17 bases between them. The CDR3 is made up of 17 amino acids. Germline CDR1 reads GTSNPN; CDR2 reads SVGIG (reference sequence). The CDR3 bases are TGTGCCTGGAGTGACGGTGGTTTGAGGGACGGGGCCAACGTCCTGACTTTC. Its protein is CAWSDGGLRDGANVLTF.

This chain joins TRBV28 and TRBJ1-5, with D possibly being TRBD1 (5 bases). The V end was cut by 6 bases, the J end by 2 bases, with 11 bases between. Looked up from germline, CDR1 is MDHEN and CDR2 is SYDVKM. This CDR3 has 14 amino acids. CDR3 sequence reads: CASRVGGGNQPQHF. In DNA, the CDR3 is TGTGCCAGCAGGGTTGGGGGAGGCAATCAGCCCCAGCATTTT.

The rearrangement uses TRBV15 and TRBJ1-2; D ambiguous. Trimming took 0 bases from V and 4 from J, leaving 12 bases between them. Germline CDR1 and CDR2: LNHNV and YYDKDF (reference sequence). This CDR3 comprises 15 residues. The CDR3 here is CATSRDPGTGYGYTF. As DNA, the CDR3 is TGTGCCACCAGCAGAGATCCGGGCACCGGCTATGGCTACACCTTC.

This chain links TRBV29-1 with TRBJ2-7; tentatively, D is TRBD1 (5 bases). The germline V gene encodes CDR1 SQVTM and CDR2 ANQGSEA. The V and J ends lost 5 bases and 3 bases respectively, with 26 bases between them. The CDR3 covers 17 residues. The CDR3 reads CSVKGITNRLQGYEQYF. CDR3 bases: TGCAGCGTTAAGGGGATCACGAACCGACTGCAGGGCTACGAGCAGTACTTC.

The CDR3 region is CASSVDGTPSYEQYF. The CDR3 coding sequence is TGTGCCAGCAGCGTCGATGGGACACCGTCCTACGAGCAGTACTTC. The J gene is TRBJ2-7, the V gene TRBV9, with TRBD1 as a possible D gene (6 bases). Germline assignment: CDR1 SGDLS and CDR2 YYNGEE. The V end was cut by 2 bases, the J end by 1 base, with 13 bases between. The CDR3 is 15 amino acids.

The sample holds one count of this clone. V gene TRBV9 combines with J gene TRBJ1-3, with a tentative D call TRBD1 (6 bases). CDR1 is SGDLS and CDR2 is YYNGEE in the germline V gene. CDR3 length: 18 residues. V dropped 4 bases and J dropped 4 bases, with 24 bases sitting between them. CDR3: CASSLTYTGFLPGNTIYF. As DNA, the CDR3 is TGTGCCAGCAGCCTCACCTATACAGGGTTTTTACCCGGAAACACCATATATTTT.

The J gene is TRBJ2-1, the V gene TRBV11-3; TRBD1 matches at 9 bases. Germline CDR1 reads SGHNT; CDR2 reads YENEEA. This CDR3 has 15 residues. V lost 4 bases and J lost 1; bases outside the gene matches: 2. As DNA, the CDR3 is TGTGCCAGCAGCTCCGGGACAGGGTCCTACAATGAGCAGTTCTTC. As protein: CASSSGTGSYNEQFF.

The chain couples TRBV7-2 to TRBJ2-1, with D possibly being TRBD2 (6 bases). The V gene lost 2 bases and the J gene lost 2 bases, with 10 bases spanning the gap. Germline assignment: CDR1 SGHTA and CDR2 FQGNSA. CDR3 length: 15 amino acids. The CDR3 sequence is CASSLQEGPYNEQFF. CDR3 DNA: TGTGCCAGCAGCTTACAGGAGGGTCCCTACAATGAGCAGTTCTTC.

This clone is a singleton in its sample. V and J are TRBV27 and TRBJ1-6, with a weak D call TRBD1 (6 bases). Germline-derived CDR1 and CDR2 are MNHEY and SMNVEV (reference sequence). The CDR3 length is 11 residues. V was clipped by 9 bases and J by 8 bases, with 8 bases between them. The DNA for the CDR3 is TGTGCCAGTAGGGGGGATTCACCCCTCCACTTT. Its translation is CASRGDSPLHF.

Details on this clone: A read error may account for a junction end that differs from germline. The CDR3 spells CASREAADYNEQFF. In DNA form, the CDR3 reads TGTGCCAGCAGGGAAGCGGCCGACTACAATGAGCAGTTCTTC. This chain links TRBV6-1 with TRBJ2-1; D might be TRBD2 (5 bases). Germline V lookup: CDR1 MNHNS, CDR2 SASEGT. This CDR3 is built from 14 residues.

CDR3 bases: TGTGCCAGTAGTATCCGAGCTGCCCCGGCCTATGGCTACACCTTC. Encoded protein: CASSIRAAPAYGYTF. The chain carries TRBV19 and TRBJ1-2; D gene uncertain. The length of the CDR3 is 15 residues. Trimming took off 3 bases at V and 4 bases at J, with 15 bases between the two ends. Germline V gives CDR1 LNHDA, CDR2 SQIVND (reference sequence). The full variable domain, rest sourced from reference TRBV19 and TRBJ1-2, is DGGITQSPKYLFRKEGQNVTLSCEQNLNHDAMYWYRQDPGQGLRLIYYSQIVNDFQKGDIAEGYSVSREKKESFPLTVTSAQKNPTAFYLCASSIRAAPAYGYTFGSGTRLTVV.

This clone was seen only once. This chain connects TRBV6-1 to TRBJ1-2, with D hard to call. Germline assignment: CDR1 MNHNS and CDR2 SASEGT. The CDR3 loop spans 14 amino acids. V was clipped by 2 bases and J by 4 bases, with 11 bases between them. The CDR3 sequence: CASSEIQGPYGYTF. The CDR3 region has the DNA TGTGCCAGCAGTGAAATCCAAGGGCCCTATGGCTACACCTTC.

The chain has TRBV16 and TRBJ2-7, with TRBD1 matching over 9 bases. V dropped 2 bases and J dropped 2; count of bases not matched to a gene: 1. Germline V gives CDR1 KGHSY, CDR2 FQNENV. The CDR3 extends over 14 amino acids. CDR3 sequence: CASSQRDRAYEQYF. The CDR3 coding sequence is TGTGCCAGCAGCCAACGGGACAGGGCCTACGAGCAGTACTTC.

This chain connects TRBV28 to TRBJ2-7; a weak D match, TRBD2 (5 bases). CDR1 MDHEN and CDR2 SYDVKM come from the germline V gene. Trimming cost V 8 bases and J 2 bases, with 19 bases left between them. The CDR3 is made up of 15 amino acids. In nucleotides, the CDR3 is TGTGCCAGCGTCTCCTACCGGGAAAATCCCTACGAGCAGTACTTC. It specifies CASVSYRENPYEQYF.

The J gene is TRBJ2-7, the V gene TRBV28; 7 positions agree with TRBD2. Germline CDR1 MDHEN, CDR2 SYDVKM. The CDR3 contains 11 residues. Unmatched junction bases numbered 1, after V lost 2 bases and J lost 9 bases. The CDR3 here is CASSLPSGQYF. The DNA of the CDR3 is TGTGCCAGCAGTTTACCTAGCGGGCAGTACTTC.

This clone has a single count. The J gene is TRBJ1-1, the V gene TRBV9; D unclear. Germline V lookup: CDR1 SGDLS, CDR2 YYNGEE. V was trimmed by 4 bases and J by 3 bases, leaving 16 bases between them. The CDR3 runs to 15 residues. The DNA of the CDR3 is TGTGCCAGCAGCCCGCCGGGGAGGGCGGACACTGAAGCTTTCTTT. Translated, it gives CASSPPGRADTEAFF.

In DNA form, the CDR3 reads TGTGCCAGCAGCGTAGCACCTAGCGGGGGGGCCTACGAGCAGTACTTC. It yields the protein CASSVAPSGGAYEQYF. This rearrangement joins TRBV9 to TRBJ2-7; 12 nucleotides agree with TRBD2. Germline CDR1 and CDR2: SGDLS and YYNGEE. V gave up 0 bases and J gave up 2 bases; unmatched junction bases: 3. The CDR3 has 16 amino acids.

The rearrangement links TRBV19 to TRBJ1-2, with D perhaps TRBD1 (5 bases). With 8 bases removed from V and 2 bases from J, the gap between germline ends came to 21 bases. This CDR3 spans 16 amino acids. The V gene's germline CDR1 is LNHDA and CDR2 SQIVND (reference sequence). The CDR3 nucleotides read TGTGCCAGTTCAGTGCAGGGAGCCTTGTGGAACTATGGCTACACCTTC. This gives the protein CASSVQGALWNYGYTF.

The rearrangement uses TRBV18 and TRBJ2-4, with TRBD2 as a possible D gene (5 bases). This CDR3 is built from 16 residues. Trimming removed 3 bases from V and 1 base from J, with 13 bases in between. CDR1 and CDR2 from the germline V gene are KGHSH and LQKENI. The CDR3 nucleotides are TGTGCCAGCTCACCTCCCCGGGATTGGGCCAAAAACATTCAGTACTTC. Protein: CASSPPRDWAKNIQYF. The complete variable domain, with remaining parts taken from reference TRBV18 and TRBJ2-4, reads NAGVMQNPRHLVRRRGQEARLRCSPMKGHSHVYWYRQLPEEGLKFMVYLQKENIIDESGMPKERFSAEFPKEGPSILRIQQVVRGDSAAYFCASSPPRDWAKNIQYFGAGTRLSVL.

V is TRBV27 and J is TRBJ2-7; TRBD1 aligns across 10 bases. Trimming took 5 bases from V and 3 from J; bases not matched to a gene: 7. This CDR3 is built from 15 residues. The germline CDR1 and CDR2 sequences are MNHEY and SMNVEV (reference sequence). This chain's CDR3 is CASSPDRGQLYEQYF. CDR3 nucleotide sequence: TGTGCCAGCAGTCCCGACAGGGGGCAACTCTACGAGCAGTACTTC.